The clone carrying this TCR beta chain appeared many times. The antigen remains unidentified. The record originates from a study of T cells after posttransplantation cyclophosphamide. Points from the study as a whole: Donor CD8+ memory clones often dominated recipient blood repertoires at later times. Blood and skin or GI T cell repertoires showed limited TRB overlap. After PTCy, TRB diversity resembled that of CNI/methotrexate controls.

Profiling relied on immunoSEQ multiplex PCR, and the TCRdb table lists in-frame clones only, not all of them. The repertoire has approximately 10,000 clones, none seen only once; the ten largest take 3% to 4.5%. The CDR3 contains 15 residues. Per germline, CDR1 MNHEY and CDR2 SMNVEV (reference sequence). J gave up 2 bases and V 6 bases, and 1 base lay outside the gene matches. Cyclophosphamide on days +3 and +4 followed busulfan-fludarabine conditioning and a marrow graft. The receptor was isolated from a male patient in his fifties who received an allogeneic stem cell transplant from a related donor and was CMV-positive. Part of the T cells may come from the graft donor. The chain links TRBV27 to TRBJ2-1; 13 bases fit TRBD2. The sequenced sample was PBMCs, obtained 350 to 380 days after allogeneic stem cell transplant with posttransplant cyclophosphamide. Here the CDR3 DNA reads TGTGCCAGCAGACTAGCGGGAGGGACCTACAATGAGCAGTTCTTC. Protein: CASRLAGGTYNEQFF.